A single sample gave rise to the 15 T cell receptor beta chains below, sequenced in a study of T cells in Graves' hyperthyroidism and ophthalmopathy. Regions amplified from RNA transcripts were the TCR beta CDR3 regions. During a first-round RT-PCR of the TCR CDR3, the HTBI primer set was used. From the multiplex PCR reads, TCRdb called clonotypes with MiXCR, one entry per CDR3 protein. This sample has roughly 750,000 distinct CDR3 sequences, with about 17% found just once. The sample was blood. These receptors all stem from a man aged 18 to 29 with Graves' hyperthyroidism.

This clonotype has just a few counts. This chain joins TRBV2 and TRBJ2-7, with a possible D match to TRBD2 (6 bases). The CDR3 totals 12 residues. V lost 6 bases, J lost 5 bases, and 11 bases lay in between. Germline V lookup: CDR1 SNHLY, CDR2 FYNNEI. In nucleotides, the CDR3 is TGTGCCAGCAGGGAGCGGGCAGACGAGCAGTACTTC. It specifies CASRERADEQYF.

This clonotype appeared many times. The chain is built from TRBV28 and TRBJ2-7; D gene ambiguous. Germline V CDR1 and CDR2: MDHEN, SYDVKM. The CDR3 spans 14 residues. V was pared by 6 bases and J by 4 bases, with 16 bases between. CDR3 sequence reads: CASSLSDRRYEQYF. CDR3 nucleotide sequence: TGTGCCAGCAGCCTCTCAGACCGGCGATACGAGCAGTACTTC. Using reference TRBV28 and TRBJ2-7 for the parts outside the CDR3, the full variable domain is DVKVTQSSRYLVKRTGEKVFLECVQDMDHENMFWYRQDPGLGLRLIYFSYDVKMKEKGDIPEGYSVSREKKERFSLILESASTNQTSMYLCASSLSDRRYEQYFGPGTRLTVT.

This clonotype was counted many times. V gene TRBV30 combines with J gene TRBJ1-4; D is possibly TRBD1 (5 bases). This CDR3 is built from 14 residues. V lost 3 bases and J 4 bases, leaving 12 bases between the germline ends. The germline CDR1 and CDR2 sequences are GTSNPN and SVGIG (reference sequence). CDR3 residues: CAWSRDGNNEKLFF. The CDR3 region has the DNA TGTGCCTGGAGCCGGGACGGGAATAATGAAAAACTGTTTTTT.

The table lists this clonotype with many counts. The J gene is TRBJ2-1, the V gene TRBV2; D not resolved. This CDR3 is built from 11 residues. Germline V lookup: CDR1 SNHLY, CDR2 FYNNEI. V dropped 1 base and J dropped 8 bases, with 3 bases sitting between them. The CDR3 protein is CASSEDHEQFF. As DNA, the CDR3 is TGTGCCAGCAGTGAAGATCATGAGCAGTTCTTC.

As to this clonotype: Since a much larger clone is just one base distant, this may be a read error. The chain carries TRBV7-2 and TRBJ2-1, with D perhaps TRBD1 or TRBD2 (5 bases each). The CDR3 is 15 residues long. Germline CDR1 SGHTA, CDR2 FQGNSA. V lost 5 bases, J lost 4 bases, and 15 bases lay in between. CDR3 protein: CASSLRGRKYNEQFF. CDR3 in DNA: TGTGCCAGCAGCCTCCGGGGACGCAAGTACAATGAGCAGTTCTTC. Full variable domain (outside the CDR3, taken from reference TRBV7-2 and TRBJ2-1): GAGVSQSPSNKVTEKGKDVELRCDPISGHTALYWYRQSLGQGLEFLIYFQGNSAPDKSGLPSDRFSAERTGGSVSTLTIQRTQQEDSAVYLCASSLRGRKYNEQFFGPGTRLTVL.

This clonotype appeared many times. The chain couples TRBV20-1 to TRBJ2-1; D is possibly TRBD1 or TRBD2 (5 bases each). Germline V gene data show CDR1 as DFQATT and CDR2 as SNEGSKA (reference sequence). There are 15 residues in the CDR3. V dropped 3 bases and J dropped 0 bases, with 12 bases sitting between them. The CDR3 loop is CSASRGSSSYNEQFF. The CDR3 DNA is TGCAGTGCTAGCCGGGGCAGCAGCTCCTACAATGAGCAGTTCTTC.

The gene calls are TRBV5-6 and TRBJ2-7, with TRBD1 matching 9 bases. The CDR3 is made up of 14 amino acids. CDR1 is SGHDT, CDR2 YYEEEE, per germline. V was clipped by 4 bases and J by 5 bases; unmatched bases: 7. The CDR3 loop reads CASSRTGGYDEQYF. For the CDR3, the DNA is TGTGCCAGCAGCCGTACAGGGGGCTACGACGAGCAGTACTTC.

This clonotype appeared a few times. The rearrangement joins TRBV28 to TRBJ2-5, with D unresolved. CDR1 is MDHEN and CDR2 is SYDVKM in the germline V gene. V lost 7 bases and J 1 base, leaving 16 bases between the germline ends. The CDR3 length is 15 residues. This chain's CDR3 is CASIPLGQSQETQYF. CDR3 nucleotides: TGTGCCAGCATTCCCCTTGGTCAGTCCCAAGAGACCCAGTACTTC.

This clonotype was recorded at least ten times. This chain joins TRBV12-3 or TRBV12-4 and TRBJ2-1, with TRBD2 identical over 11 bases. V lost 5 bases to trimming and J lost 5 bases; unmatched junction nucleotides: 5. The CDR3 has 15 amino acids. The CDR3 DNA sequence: TGTGCCAGCAGTCCGGGACTAGCGGAGAACAATGAGCAGTTCTTC. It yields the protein CASSPGLAENNEQFF.

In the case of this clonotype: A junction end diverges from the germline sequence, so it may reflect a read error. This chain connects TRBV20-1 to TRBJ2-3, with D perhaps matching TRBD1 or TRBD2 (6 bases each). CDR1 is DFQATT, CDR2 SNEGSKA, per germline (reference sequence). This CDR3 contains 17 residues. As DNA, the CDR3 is TGCAGTGCTCCCCGAGCTCGGGGGCAAAGGGGCACAGCTACGCAGTATTTT. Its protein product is CSAPRARGQRGTATQYF.

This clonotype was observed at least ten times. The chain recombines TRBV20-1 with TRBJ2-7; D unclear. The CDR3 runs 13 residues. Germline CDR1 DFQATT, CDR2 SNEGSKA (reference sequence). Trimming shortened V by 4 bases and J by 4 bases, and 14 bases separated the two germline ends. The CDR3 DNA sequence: TGCAGTGCTACGCGTACGCCCGAATACGAGCAGTACTTC. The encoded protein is CSATRTPEYEQYF.

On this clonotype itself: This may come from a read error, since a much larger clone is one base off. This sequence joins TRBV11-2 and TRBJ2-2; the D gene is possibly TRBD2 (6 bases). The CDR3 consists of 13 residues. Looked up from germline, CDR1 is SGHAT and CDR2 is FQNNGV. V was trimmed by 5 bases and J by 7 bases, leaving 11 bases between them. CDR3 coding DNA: TGTGCCAGCAGCCCGGGGGTCAGCGGGGAGCTGTTTTTT. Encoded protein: CASSPGVSGELFF.

The CDR3 region is CASSSSLTNNEQFF. The CDR3 DNA follows: TGTGCCAGCAGCTCATCCTTAACCAACAATGAGCAGTTCTTC. This sequence joins TRBV7-2 and TRBJ2-1; no clear D. Trimming pared 4 bases from V and 5 bases from J, leaving 12 bases between. CDR3 length equals 14 residues. Germline lookup yields CDR1 SGHTA and CDR2 FQGNSA.

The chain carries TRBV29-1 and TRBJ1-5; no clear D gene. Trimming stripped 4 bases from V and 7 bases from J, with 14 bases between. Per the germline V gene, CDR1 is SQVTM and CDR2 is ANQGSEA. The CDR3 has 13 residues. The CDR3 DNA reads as TGCAGCGTTGCGGCAGGCGCTAAACAGCCCCAGCATTTT. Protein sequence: CSVAAGAKQPQHF.

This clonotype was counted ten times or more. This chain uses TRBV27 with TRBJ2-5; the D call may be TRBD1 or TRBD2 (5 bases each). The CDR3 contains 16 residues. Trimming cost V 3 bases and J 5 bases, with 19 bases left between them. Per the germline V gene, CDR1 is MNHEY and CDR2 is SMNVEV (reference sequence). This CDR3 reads CASSFEGPALGETQYF. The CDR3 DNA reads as TGTGCCAGCAGTTTTGAGGGGCCGGCGTTGGGGGAGACCCAGTACTTC.